This T cell receptor (beta chain) was obtained from a study of PD-L1 blockade in urothelial cancer. Study as a whole: From about 2014, patients received atezolizumab, given as 1,200 mg intravenously every 3 weeks. Earlier, patients had received 0 to 3 chemotherapy regimens. A median blood sample held approximately 140,000 T cells and around 80,000 unique TCRs.

J was trimmed by 4 bases and V by 5 bases; bases with no gene match: 10. This CDR3 has 15 amino acids. Germline V CDR1 and CDR2: MNHEY, SMNVEV (reference sequence). What went into each PCR as a spike was synthetic TCR analog templates. Repertoires were generated with immunoSEQ multiplex PCR, while TCRdb's copy carries only in-frame clones and drops some. The sample yields over 15,000 clones, about 90% seen once. The TCR originated in a man aged 45-65 years with urothelial cancer. V and J are TRBV27 and TRBJ1-2; 7 bases fit TRBD1. The material sequenced was PBMCs, taken around atezolizumab (anti-PD-L1) treatment. The CDR3 DNA reads as TGTGCCAGCAGTGCGACAGGGCGGGTGGGCTATGGCTACACCTTC. Its translation is CASSATGRVGYGYTF.